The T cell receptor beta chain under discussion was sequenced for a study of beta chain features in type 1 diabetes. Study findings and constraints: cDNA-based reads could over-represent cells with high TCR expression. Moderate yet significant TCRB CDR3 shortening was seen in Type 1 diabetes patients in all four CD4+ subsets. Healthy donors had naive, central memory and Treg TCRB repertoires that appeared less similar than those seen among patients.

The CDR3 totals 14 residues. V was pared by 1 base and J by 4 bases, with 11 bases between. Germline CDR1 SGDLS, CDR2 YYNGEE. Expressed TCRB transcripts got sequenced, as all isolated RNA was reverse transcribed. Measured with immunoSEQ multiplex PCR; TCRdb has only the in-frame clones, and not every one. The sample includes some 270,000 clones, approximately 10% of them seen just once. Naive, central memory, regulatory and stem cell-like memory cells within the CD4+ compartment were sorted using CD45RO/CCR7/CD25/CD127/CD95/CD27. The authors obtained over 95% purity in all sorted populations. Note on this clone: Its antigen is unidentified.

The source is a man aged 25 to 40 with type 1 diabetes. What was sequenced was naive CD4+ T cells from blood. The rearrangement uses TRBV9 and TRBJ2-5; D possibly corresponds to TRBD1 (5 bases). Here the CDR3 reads CASSVQGSSETQYF. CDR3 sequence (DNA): TGTGCCAGCAGCGTACAGGGTTCTTCAGAGACCCAGTACTTC.